This T cell receptor (beta chain) appears in the sequencing data of a study of CD8 T cells in Susac syndrome. The study sequenced TCR beta in blood CD8+ and CD4+ T cells. The multiple sclerosis controls were treatment-naive patients with relapsing-remitting disease that was stable or active. Negative isolation was applied to CD8+ and CD4+ T cells, and FACS enrichment was applied to TEMRA cells. A quantity of roughly 0.5 to 1 ug RNA underwent reverse transcription using random hexamers. Amplification of TCR beta CDR3 spanned 54 Vbeta and 13 Jbeta via immunoSEQ multiplex PCR. From the immunoSEQ multiplex PCR reads, TCRdb called clonotypes with MiXCR, one entry per CDR3 protein. The sample contains about 300,000 distinct CDR3 sequences, around 90% of which appear only once. CDR1 is SEHNR, CDR2 FQNEAQ, per germline (reference sequence). Trimming removed 3 bases from V and 5 bases from J, with 11 bases in between. This CDR3 comprises 14 residues.

The TCR sequence derives from a human donor with multiple sclerosis. Sequenced: CD4+ T cells from PBMCs. This chain joins TRBV7-9 and TRBJ2-1; a possible D gene is TRBD2 (5 bases). CDR3 coding DNA: TGTGCCAGCAGCTTGGCCTTGGAGGACAATGAGCAGTTCTTC. This encodes CASSLALEDNEQFF.